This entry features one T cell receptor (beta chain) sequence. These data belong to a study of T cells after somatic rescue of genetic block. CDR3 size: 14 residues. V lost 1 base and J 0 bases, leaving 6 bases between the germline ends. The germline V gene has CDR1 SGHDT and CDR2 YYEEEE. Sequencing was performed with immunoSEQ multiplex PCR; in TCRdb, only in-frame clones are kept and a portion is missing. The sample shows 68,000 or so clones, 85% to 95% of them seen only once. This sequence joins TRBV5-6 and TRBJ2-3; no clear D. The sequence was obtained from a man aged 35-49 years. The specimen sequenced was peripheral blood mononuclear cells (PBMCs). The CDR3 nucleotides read TGTGCCAGCAGCTTGTATAGTAGCACAGATACGCAGTATTTT. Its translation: CASSLYSSTDTQYF.